One sample yielded the 11 T cell receptor beta chains listed below, sequenced in a study of identical twins. TCRdb re-called the 5' RACE reads through MiXCR, storing one row per CDR3 protein. The table has 690,000 or so distinct CDR3 sequences, about 9.4% seen once; the top ten hold approximately 0.94%. Another study also made use of these data, one on yellow fever vaccine responses in identical twins.

Sequencing was carried out using PBMCs. These receptor sequences come from a woman in her late teens or twenties in good health.

The chain links TRBV7-9 to TRBJ2-5; D is uncertain. There are 12 residues in the CDR3. Trimming pared 5 bases from V and 5 bases from J, leaving 9 bases between. The V gene's germline CDR1 is SEHNR and CDR2 FQNEAQ (reference sequence). This CDR3 is CASSHQGETQYF. CDR3 in DNA: TGTGCCAGCAGCCACCAAGGGGAGACCCAGTACTTC.

This clonotype was counted a few times. The rearrangement links TRBV15 to TRBJ2-4; TRBD1 agrees at 7 bases. Per germline, CDR1 LNHNV and CDR2 YYDKDF (reference sequence). Unmatched junction bases numbered 12, after V lost 3 bases and J lost 4 bases. The CDR3 covers 17 residues. CDR3 DNA sequence: TGTGCCACCAGCAGGCCCGGGGACAGCAAAACAAAAAACATTCAGTACTTC. It specifies CATSRPGDSKTKNIQYF.

Only a few counts were recorded for this clonotype. This chain connects TRBV5-1 to TRBJ2-7; D is perhaps TRBD1 (5 bases). The CDR3 is made up of 16 amino acids. Germline V gene data show CDR1 as SGHRS and CDR2 as YFSETQ. V lost 3 bases to trimming and J lost 0 bases, with 16 bases between them. CDR3 in amino acids: CASSSGSLASSYEQYF. The CDR3 bases are TGCGCCAGCAGCTCAGGGTCCCTCGCTAGCTCCTACGAGCAGTACTTC.

This clonotype came up many times. V is TRBV14 and J is TRBJ2-5; D gene ambiguous. Trimming cost V 1 base and J 4 bases, with 7 bases left between them. CDR1 is SGHDN, CDR2 FVKESK, per germline. The CDR3 totals 13 residues. In DNA, the CDR3 is TGTGCCAGCAGCCAAGTGACGGGAGAGACCCAGTACTTC. This codes for CASSQVTGETQYF.

This clonotype showed up just a few times. V and J are TRBV29-1 and TRBJ1-5; D call uncertain. Germline loops: CDR1 SQVTM, CDR2 ANQGSEA. This CDR3 has 14 residues. Trimming cost V 6 bases and J 6 bases, with 18 bases left between them. The CDR3 coding sequence is TGCAGCGTCGTTTCTGCGGGTGAGGGTCAGCCCCAGCATTTT. Translated, it gives CSVVSAGEGQPQHF.

The CDR3 loop reads CASSPDEFYEQYF. The CDR3 coding sequence is TGCGCCAGCAGCCCGGACGAATTTTACGAGCAGTACTTC. The chain links TRBV5-1 to TRBJ2-7; D is undetermined. V was shortened by 4 bases and J by 4 bases, with 12 bases between the two germline ends. There are 13 residues in the CDR3. Germline-derived CDR1 and CDR2 are SGHRS and YFSETQ. Drawing the rest from reference TRBV5-1 and TRBJ2-7, the complete variable domain is KAGVTQTPRYLIKTRGQQVTLSCSPISGHRSVSWYQQTPGQGLQFLFEYFSETQRNKGNFPGRFSGRQFSNSRSEMNVSTLELGDSALYLCASSPDEFYEQYFGPGTRLTVT.

This clonotype was recorded at least ten times. This chain joins TRBV4-2 and TRBJ2-3, with 9 bases fitting TRBD2. V was pared by 1 base and J by 0 bases, with 8 bases of the junction left unmatched. Per germline, CDR1 LGHNA and CDR2 YNFKEQ. The CDR3 is 18 amino acids. The CDR3 spells CASSQGLAGFSSTDTQYF. In nucleotides, the CDR3 is TGTGCCAGCAGCCAAGGGCTAGCGGGGTTCTCTAGCACAGATACGCAGTATTTT.

This clonotype was found a few times. V is TRBV7-2 and J is TRBJ1-6, with D maybe TRBD1 (6 bases). Trimming left V 3 bases short and J 6 bases short, with 12 bases between. The CDR3 length is 15 residues. In germline, CDR1 is SGHTA, CDR2 FQGNSA. The chain's CDR3 is CASSFSGGLNSPLHF. In DNA, the CDR3 is TGTGCCAGCAGCTTTAGCGGGGGGCTTAATTCACCCCTCCACTTT.

Turning to this clonotype: A much larger clone lies a single base off, so this may be a read error. This chain joins TRBV20-1 and TRBJ2-5, with 8 bases that match TRBD1. Germline lookup yields CDR1 DFQATT and CDR2 SNEGSKA (reference sequence). The CDR3 is made up of 13 amino acids. This CDR3 reads CSAPQTGEEIQYF. The CDR3 DNA reads TGCAGTGCCCCCCAGACAGGGGAAGAGATCCAGTACTTC.

To note about this clonotype: This is likely a read error, given that the CDR3 carries no conserved phenylalanine or tryptophan at its end. Here the CDR3 reads CATSDRQGAGANVLTL. In DNA, the CDR3 is TGTGCCACCAGTGACCGACAGGGGGCTGGGGCCAACGTCCTGACTCTC. This chain connects TRBV24-1 to TRBJ2-6; 9 nucleotides agree with TRBD1. J gave up 2 bases and V 4 bases, and 2 bases lay outside the gene matches. This CDR3 is 16 amino acids long. CDR1 is KGHDR and CDR2 is SFDVKD in the germline V gene.

J is TRBJ2-7 and V is TRBV3-1, with a tentative D call TRBD2 (5 bases). Germline values: CDR1 LGHDT, CDR2 YNNKEL (reference sequence). Trimming took off 1 base at V and 6 bases at J, with 10 bases between the two ends. The CDR3 sequence is 13 residues long. In nucleotides, the CDR3 is TGTGCCAGCAGCCAAGGGGGAGAGGGCGAGCAGTACTTC. As protein: CASSQGGEGEQYF.